This is a list of T cell receptor beta chains from one sample in a study of shared clonotypes between healthy human individuals. Here immunoSEQ multiplex PCR was the method, and the copy in TCRdb shows in-frame clones only, minus some. This table has hundreds of thousands of clones, about 95% appearing once. The sample comprised naive CD8+ T cells sorted from blood. All receptors come from a woman in her thirties in good health. Each CDR3 is given with its conserved first and last residue. D genes are given only for firm matches. Some rows mark clone size as missing; the rest say once, few, many or name a class of expanded clone.

j_call,clone_size,d_call,v_call,cdr3_aa,cdr3_nt
TRBJ1-5,-,-,TRBV27,CASSPTGSLGNQPQHF,TGTGCCAGCAGTCCCACCGGGTCCCTGGGCAATCAGCCCCAGCATTTT
TRBJ2-1,-,TRBD2,TRBV5-6,CASSPRTSGRKNEQFF,TGTGCCAGCAGCCCCCGGACTAGCGGGAGGAAGAATGAGCAGTTCTTC
TRBJ1-2,once,TRBD1,TRBV28,CASSLDRSHYGYTF,TGTGCCAGCAGCCTGGACAGGAGCCACTATGGCTACACCTTC
TRBJ2-1,-,TRBD2,TRBV4-1,CASSPRIAGSSYNEQFF,TGCGCCAGCAGCCCAAGGATAGCGGGTAGCTCCTACAATGAGCAGTTCTTC
TRBJ2-7,-,-,TRBV2,CASSGPTNEQYF,TGTGCCAGCTCAGGACCAACGAACGAACAGTACTTC
TRBJ2-1,-,-,TRBV5-1,CASSLGLTSEQFF,TGCGCCAGCAGCTTAGGTTTGACCAGTGAGCAGTTCTTC
TRBJ1-1,-,-,TRBV28,CASSYYRVIEAFF,TGTGCCAGCAGTTACTACAGGGTTATCGAAGCTTTCTTT
TRBJ2-1,-,TRBD2,TRBV5-1,CASSFHLTSDYNEQFF,TGCGCCAGCAGCTTTCACTTGACTAGCGACTACAATGAGCAGTTCTTC
TRBJ2-7,-,-,TRBV13,CASSTYQGPRYEQYF,TGTGCCAGCAGTACGTACCAGGGTCCCCGCTACGAGCAGTACTTC
TRBJ1-1,-,-,TRBV28,CASSPRLGSLPEAFF,TGTGCCAGCAGTCCCCGACTGGGAAGTTTGCCTGAAGCTTTCTTT
TRBJ1-5,-,TRBD1,TRBV28,CASSSYRGSNQPQHF,TGTGCCAGCAGTTCATACAGGGGTAGCAATCAGCCCCAGCATTTT
TRBJ2-4,-,TRBD2,TRBV27,CASSLSLSGRTGGSKNIQYF,TGTGCCAGCAGTTTATCTCTTAGCGGGAGGACGGGTGGTTCCAAAAACATTCAGTACTTC
TRBJ2-7,-,TRBD1,TRBV7-9,CASSWTGSGEQYF,TGTGCCAGCAGCTGGACAGGGAGCGGCGAGCAGTACTTC
TRBJ2-1,-,TRBD2,TRBV28,CASSSPRGTSAYNEQFF,TGTGCCAGCAGTTCCCCTCGCGGGACTAGCGCTTACAATGAGCAGTTCTTC
TRBJ2-7,-,TRBD1,TRBV5-6,CASSPGQGAYEQYF,TGTGCCAGCAGCCCGGGACAGGGGGCTTACGAGCAGTACTTC
TRBJ1-2,few,-,TRBV19,CASRAEPGYTF,TGTGCCAGTAGGGCGGAGCCCGGCTACACCTTC
TRBJ2-1,-,-,TRBV7-8,CASSWASSYNEQFF,TGTGCCAGCAGCTGGGCGAGCTCCTACAATGAGCAGTTCTTC
TRBJ1-1,once,-,TRBV4-1,CASSTTRSRTEAFF,TGCGCCAGCAGCACGACACGGAGTAGGACTGAAGCTTTCTTT
TRBJ1-5,-,TRBD1,TRBV27,CASSSTPGTGYLGNQPQHF,TGTGCCAGCAGTTCCACCCCCGGGACAGGGTATTTGGGCAATCAGCCCCAGCATTTT
TRBJ2-1,-,TRBD2,TRBV7-6,CASSPLAGPRGMTQFF,TGTGCCAGCAGCCCACTAGCGGGACCCCGAGGAATGACGCAGTTCTTC
TRBJ1-1,-,-,TRBV28,CASSLSGGVEAFF,TGTGCCAGCAGTTTATCGGGGGGGGTTGAAGCTTTCTTT
TRBJ2-2,-,-,TRBV15,CATSRDGSGNTGELFF,TGTGCCACCAGCAGAGATGGGTCGGGGAACACCGGGGAGCTGTTTTTT
TRBJ2-5,-,-,TRBV15,CATSSLRGIEETQYF,TGTGCCACCAGCAGTTTGAGGGGAATTGAAGAGACCCAGTACTTC
TRBJ2-7,-,-,TRBV4-1,CASSQEVGPGEQYF,TGCGCCAGCAGCCAAGAAGTGGGGCCTGGCGAGCAGTACTTC
TRBJ2-7,-,-,TRBV28,CASSLRPYEQYF,TGTGCCAGCAGTTTGCGGCCCTACGAGCAGTACTTC
TRBJ2-5,-,TRBD1,TRBV27,CASSLATGDQETQYF,TGTGCCAGCAGTTTGGCCACAGGGGACCAAGAGACCCAGTACTTC
TRBJ2-2,-,-,TRBV30,CAWSVSSTNTGELFF,TGTGCCTGGAGTGTATCCAGTACGAACACCGGGGAGCTGTTTTTT
TRBJ1-2,-,TRBD1,TRBV23-1,CASSLDRQGRVPMHGYTF,TGCGCCAGCAGCCTCGATCGACAGGGTCGGGTCCCCATGCATGGCTACACCTTC
TRBJ2-1,-,TRBD2,TRBV27,CASSSRLAGISYNEQFF,TGTGCCAGCAGTTCCCGACTAGCGGGGATCTCCTACAATGAGCAGTTCTTC
TRBJ2-1,-,-,TRBV7-8,CASSLLGGGANNEQFF,TGTGCCAGCAGCTTATTAGGGGGCGGGGCCAACAATGAGCAGTTCTTC
TRBJ2-7,-,-,TRBV5-1,CASSLRPQTQTYEQYF,TGCGCCAGCAGCTTGCGGCCCCAGACCCAGACCTACGAGCAGTACTTC
TRBJ2-3,-,TRBD2,TRBV27,CASSTLTSGTNTDTQYF,TGTGCCAGCAGTACGTTGACTAGCGGGACCAACACAGATACGCAGTATTTT
TRBJ1-3,-,TRBD1,TRBV5-5,CASSLVPRGAGGNTIYF,TGTGCCAGCAGCTTGGTCCCCAGGGGGGCAGGAGGAAACACCATATATTTT
TRBJ2-4,-,-,TRBV27,CASSTRGKAANGKNIQYF,TGTGCCAGCAGTACCCGAGGGAAAGCGGCGAACGGGAAAAACATTCAGTACTTC
TRBJ2-1,-,-,TRBV29-1,CSVEGHLYNEQFF,TGCAGCGTTGAAGGACACCTCTACAATGAGCAGTTCTTC
TRBJ2-5,-,-,TRBV28,CASSPHMSSEETQYF,TGTGCCAGCAGTCCGCATATGTCCTCTGAAGAGACCCAGTACTTC
TRBJ2-3,-,TRBD2,TRBV28,CASRPGTSGTDTQYF,TGTGCCAGCAGACCCGGGACTAGCGGGACAGATACGCAGTATTTT
TRBJ2-1,-,-,TRBV6-6,CASSHGGFPPNNEQFF,TGTGCCAGCAGCCACGGGGGATTTCCTCCTAACAATGAGCAGTTCTTC
TRBJ2-1,-,TRBD2,TRBV29-1,CSAQTSGSYNEQFF,TGCAGCGCCCAGACTAGCGGTTCCTACAATGAGCAGTTCTTC
TRBJ2-7,-,-,TRBV28,CASAGGGGTKPYEQYF,TGTGCCAGCGCCGGGGGCGGGGGTACAAAACCCTACGAGCAGTACTTC
TRBJ2-7,-,TRBD1,TRBV6-1,CASSEVVWDREFHEQYF,TGTGCCAGCAGTGAAGTTGTGTGGGACAGGGAATTCCACGAGCAGTACTTC
TRBJ2-2,-,-,TRBV9,CASSADSSVTGELFF,TGTGCCAGCAGCGCGGACTCTTCGGTCACCGGGGAGCTGTTTTTT
TRBJ2-7,-,TRBD2,TRBV2,CAITGTSGSYEQYF,TGTGCCATCACCGGGACTAGCGGATCCTACGAGCAGTACTTC
TRBJ2-5,-,TRBD2,TRBV28,CASSFAGGETQYF,TGTGCCAGCAGTTTCGCGGGAGGGGAGACCCAGTACTTC
TRBJ2-7,-,TRBD2,TRBV27,CASKSGRDYEQYF,TGTGCCAGCAAAAGCGGGAGGGACTACGAGCAGTACTTC
TRBJ2-2,-,TRBD2,TRBV9,CASDSGRGTGELFF,TGTGCCAGCGACAGCGGGAGAGGCACCGGGGAGCTGTTTTTT
TRBJ1-5,-,-,TRBV27,CASSARGVNQPQHF,TGTGCCAGCAGTGCCCGGGGCGTCAATCAGCCCCAGCATTTT